This TCR beta chain originates from a study of blood T cell repertoires in COVID-19. Study at large: Acute-phase and convalescent COVID-19 samples originated in the United States, Italy and Spain. Sources were T cells, B-cell-depleted T cells, or PBMCs; the material itself was cDNA or gDNA.

The CDR3 loop spans 15 amino acids. Seattle patients were enrolled during active infection and followed longitudinally. Under the authors' procedure: Nucleated cell counts were estimated from reference gene primer amplification. The data were produced by immunoSEQ multiplex PCR, yet TCRdb's version contains in-frame clones alone and is incomplete. D and trimming come from the DNA, and the V and J calls and clone size come from that table. Altogether some 150,000 clones are present, roughly 88% being singletons, with the ten largest covering around 8%. This TCR was sampled from a woman between 55 and 75 years old with COVID-19, enrolled during active disease. Source material: peripheral blood. The chain carries TRBV21-1 and TRBJ2-1; the DNA was not used to check the table's D call, TRBD2. TRBV21-1 counts as a pseudogene. The CDR3 DNA sequence: TGTGCCAGCAGCAAAGCGCAAGGGAGGAACAATGAGCAGTTCTTC. This translates into CASSKAQGRNNEQFF.